Below are 9 T cell receptor beta chains sequenced from a single sample in a study of spatial heterogeneity in lung cancer. As to time point: blood at routine non-recurrence follow-up after resection. In TCRdb, the 5' RACE reads were re-called with MiXCR into one record per CDR3 protein. The sample holds tens of thousands of distinct CDR3 sequences, roughly a tenth seen once. The material sequenced was PBMCs, taken at follow-up. These receptors originate from a male donor with early-stage non-small cell lung cancer.

This clonotype was seen at least ten times. The V and J genes are TRBV7-9 and TRBJ1-1; 7 bases map to TRBD1. Per germline, CDR1 SEHNR and CDR2 FQNEAQ (reference sequence). This CDR3 is 14 amino acids long. J was trimmed by 0 bases and V by 5 bases; bases with no gene match: 3. Here the CDR3 reads CASSLQGLNTEAFF. The CDR3 region has the DNA TGTGCCAGCAGCCTACAGGGGTTGAACACTGAAGCTTTCTTT.

This clonotype was found a few times. The chain uses TRBV7-2 and TRBJ2-3, with D possibly being TRBD1 or TRBD2 (6 bases each). Germline values: CDR1 SGHTA, CDR2 FQGNSA. The CDR3 sequence is 14 residues long. Trimming shortened V by 4 bases and J by 6 bases, and 14 bases separated the two germline ends. In nucleotides, the CDR3 is TGTGCCAGCAGCTGGGTTCGGGGGCTGGATACGCAGTATTTT. Amino acid sequence: CASSWVRGLDTQYF.

This clonotype has ten or more counts. This rearrangement joins TRBV28 to TRBJ2-3, with D unclear. V was trimmed by 2 bases and J by 2 bases, leaving 11 bases between them. The CDR3 is 15 residues long. Germline-derived CDR1 and CDR2 are MDHEN and SYDVKM. The CDR3 region is CASSLIVRTTDTQYF. The CDR3, as DNA: TGTGCCAGCAGTTTAATCGTCAGGACCACAGATACGCAGTATTTT.

At least ten counts were recorded for this clonotype. The rearrangement joins TRBV4-1 to TRBJ2-7; D possibly corresponds to TRBD2 (5 bases). The CDR3 runs 14 residues. The V gene lost 4 bases and the J gene lost 6 bases, with 16 bases spanning the gap. Germline values: CDR1 MGHRA, CDR2 YSYEKL. The CDR3: CASSPNPRETEQYF. In DNA form, the CDR3 reads TGCGCCAGCAGCCCGAATCCGAGGGAGACCGAGCAGTACTTC.

In this sample, this clonotype is medium-sized. The gene calls are TRBV7-2 and TRBJ2-5; 7 bases map to TRBD2. The V gene's germline CDR1 is SGHTA and CDR2 FQGNSA. V shed 3 bases and J 5 bases; nucleotides not matched to a gene: 9. The CDR3 covers 15 residues. CDR3 protein: CASSFEAGIAETQYF. Written as DNA, the CDR3 is TGTGCCAGCAGCTTTGAAGCGGGGATTGCGGAGACCCAGTACTTC.

This clonotype was picked up many times. The chain uses TRBV2 and TRBJ1-6; 7 bases map to TRBD1. There are 17 residues in the CDR3. The J segment lost 7 bases and the V segment lost 1 base, leaving 10 bases of the junction unmatched. Germline V CDR1 and CDR2: SNHLY, FYNNEI. The CDR3 sequence: CASSEVLPGQRNSPLHF. CDR3 DNA: TGTGCCAGCAGTGAAGTGTTACCGGGACAGAGGAATTCACCCCTCCACTTT.

The chain employs TRBV2 and TRBJ2-7, with 7 bases lining up with TRBD2. The CDR3 is made up of 14 amino acids. V trimming: 1 base; J trimming: 3 bases; junction bases outside the gene matches: 3. Germline CDR1 SNHLY, CDR2 FYNNEI. The CDR3 region has the DNA TGTGCCAGCAGTGAAGTATCGGGGGGCTACGAGCAGTACTTC. It translates to CASSEVSGGYEQYF.

This clonotype was seen only a few times. V gene TRBV10-3 combines with J gene TRBJ1-1, with a weak D call TRBD1 (6 bases). Trimming left V 6 bases short and J 1 base short, with 9 bases between. Germline values: CDR1 ENHRY, CDR2 SYGVKD. CDR3 length: 13 amino acids. This chain's CDR3 is CAISGQQNTEAFF. CDR3 bases: TGTGCCATCAGCGGACAGCAGAACACTGAAGCTTTCTTT.

The chain joins TRBV6-2 or TRBV6-3 to TRBJ1-1; TRBD1 agrees at 11 bases. This CDR3 has 16 amino acids. V dropped 7 bases and J dropped 5; count of bases not matched to a gene: 12. Per the germline V gene, CDR1 is MNHEY and CDR2 is SVGEGT. The CDR3 loop is CASNGQGAYQRTEAFF. The CDR3 bases are TGTGCCAGCAATGGACAGGGGGCCTACCAAAGGACTGAAGCTTTCTTT.